The 21 T cell receptor beta chains below come from one sample, sequenced in a study of T cell responses to AZD1222 COVID-19 vaccine (dated by TCRdb to the early 2020s). Preparation of the library involved the immunoSEQ multiplex PCR assay. TCRdb obtained this table from immuneACCESS and retained in-frame rearrangements with V and J assigned. These tables miss some clones; where compared with another copy, unresolved V genes account for less than half of the shortfall, and the remainder is unexplained. The table for this sample lists 150,000 to 180,000 clones; roughly nine tenths of them were counted only once. Clones ranked in the top ten supply over 6% of the sample. The time point tag for this specimen amounts to: sample from adult after SARS-CoV-2 infection, after symptom onset. Sequenced material: peripheral blood, taken after recovery from COVID-19. Source of these receptors: an adult who had recovered from COVID-19.

The V call is TRBV7-8, the J call TRBJ2-7; 7 bases align to TRBD1. This CDR3 has 17 residues. The J segment lost 4 bases and the V segment lost 1 base, leaving 13 bases of the junction unmatched. Germline assignment: CDR1 SGHVS and CDR2 FQNEAQ. The CDR3 coding sequence is TGTGCCAGCAGCTTAGTACTCCCCCTCGGACAGGCATACGAGCAGTACTTC. This gives the protein CASSLVLPLGQAYEQYF. The full variable domain, rest sourced from reference TRBV7-8 and TRBJ2-7, is GAGVSQSPRYKVAKRGQDVALRCDPISGHVSLFWYQQALGQGPEFLTYFQNEAQLDKSGLPSDRFFAERPEGSVSTLKIQRTQQEDSAVYLCASSLVLPLGQAYEQYFGPGTRLTVT.

The rearrangement uses TRBV5-6 and TRBJ1-5; no clear D. Deletions cut 0 bases from V and 3 bases from J, with 7 bases between. The V gene's germline CDR1 is SGHDT and CDR2 YYEEEE. This CDR3 is built from 14 residues. In DNA form, the CDR3 reads TGTGCCAGCAGCTTGGACGGATACAATCAGCCCCAGCATTTT. Translation gives CASSLDGYNQPQHF.

The rearrangement links TRBV2 to TRBJ2-7, with 10 positions matching TRBD2. Germline V CDR1 and CDR2: SNHLY, FYNNEI. Trimming removed 8 bases from V and 7 bases from J; junction bases left unmatched: 14. This CDR3 has 15 amino acids. The CDR3 DNA is TGTGCCAGCGGAGCCGCTAGCGGGAGAGTAGGGGAGCAGTACTTC. Protein sequence: CASGAASGRVGEQYF.

The chain joins TRBV19 to TRBJ1-1, with D perhaps matching TRBD1 (5 bases). CDR3 size: 13 residues. The germline V gene has CDR1 LNHDA and CDR2 SQIVND (reference sequence). V was cut by 4 bases and J by 1 base, with 7 bases left in between. The CDR3, as DNA: TGTGCCAGTAGTACGGGACCGAACACTGAAGCTTTCTTT. Its translation is CASSTGPNTEAFF.

The CDR3 protein is CASSYGASGREQYF. CDR3 bases: TGTGCCAGCAGTTATGGGGCTAGCGGGAGGGAGCAGTACTTC. The gene calls are TRBV6-5 and TRBJ2-7; TRBD2 aligns across 11 bases. The CDR3 consists of 14 residues. Trimming cost V 3 bases and J 7 bases; bases outside gene matches: 5. The germline CDR1 and CDR2 sequences are MNHEY and SVGAGI.

The chain recombines TRBV19 with TRBJ2-7; D unresolved. V lost 6 bases and J lost 1, with 13 bases in between. Germline CDR1 is LNHDA and CDR2 is SQIVND (reference sequence). The CDR3 spans 14 residues. The DNA for the CDR3 is TGTGCCAGTAGGCCGCAGGATTCTTCCTACGAGCAGTACTTC. It codes for CASRPQDSSYEQYF.

The V and J genes are TRBV11-3 and TRBJ2-3, with 7 bases identical to TRBD2. V lost 1 base to trimming and J lost 4 bases; unmatched junction nucleotides: 5. The CDR3 loop spans 15 amino acids. Per the germline V gene, CDR1 is SGHNT and CDR2 is YENEEA. This chain's CDR3 is CASSLGSTSADTQYF. CDR3 sequence (DNA): TGTGCCAGCAGCTTAGGATCCACTAGCGCAGATACGCAGTATTTT.

The CDR3 reads CASSEGSTNTGELFF. The CDR3 bases are TGTGCCAGCAGCGAGGGGTCCACGAACACCGGGGAGCTGTTTTTT. This sequence joins TRBV5-4 and TRBJ2-2; D assignment may be TRBD1 or TRBD2 (5 bases each). The V and J ends lost 4 bases and 0 bases respectively, with 10 bases between them. Germline-derived CDR1 and CDR2 are SGHNT and YYREEE (reference sequence). The CDR3 is made up of 15 amino acids.

This clone has only one observation. This chain connects TRBV19 to TRBJ2-3, with D perhaps matching TRBD2 (6 bases). The ends were cut back, 6 bases at V and 3 bases at J, with 22 bases in the middle. The CDR3 runs to 17 residues. CDR1 LNHDA and CDR2 SQIVND come from the germline V gene (reference sequence). The CDR3 here is CASSPEGSWYMTDTQYF. CDR3 nucleotides: TGTGCCAGTAGCCCGGAGGGGTCGTGGTATATGACAGATACGCAGTATTTT.

This rearrangement joins TRBV5-6 to TRBJ2-7; a possible D gene is TRBD1 (6 bases). The ends were cut back, 4 bases at V and 0 bases at J, with 11 bases in the middle. Germline V CDR1 and CDR2: SGHDT, YYEEEE. The CDR3 covers 14 residues. Here the CDR3 reads CASSRDTGSYEQYF. The CDR3 region has the DNA TGTGCCAGCAGCCGGGACACCGGCTCCTACGAGCAGTACTTC.

The V gene is TRBV11-2, the J gene TRBJ2-5, with TRBD2 identical over 9 bases. The V gene's germline CDR1 is SGHAT and CDR2 FQNNGV. V trimming: 0 bases; J trimming: 1 base; junction bases outside the gene matches: 9. The CDR3 has 18 residues. CDR3 nucleotide sequence: TGTGCCAGCAGCTTAGAGGGGGCGGGACTAGCTCCCCAAGAGACCCAGTACTTC. It translates to CASSLEGAGLAPQETQYF.

This clone has more than one count but fewer than ten. This sequence joins TRBV20-1 and TRBJ2-3; D remains unclear. V lost 3 bases and J lost 6, with 7 bases in between. The CDR3 is 11 residues long. CDR1 DFQATT and CDR2 SNEGSKA come from the germline V gene (reference sequence). The DNA of the CDR3 is TGCAGTGCTAGTATTGGCGATACGCAGTATTTT. Its protein is CSASIGDTQYF.

The V call is TRBV3-1 (or the pseudogene TRBV3-2), the J call TRBJ1-1; possibly TRBD1 for D (5 bases). Germline V gene data show CDR1 as LGHDT and CDR2 as YNNKEL (reference sequence). This CDR3 is built from 15 residues. V dropped 0 bases and J dropped 7 bases, with 15 bases sitting between them. The CDR3 here is CASSQDSSGRGEAFF. CDR3 sequence (DNA): TGTGCCAGCAGCCAAGATTCATCGGGGCGGGGTGAAGCTTTCTTT.

This chain links TRBV25-1 with TRBJ1-2, with D hard to call. Trimming removed 4 bases from V and 6 bases from J, with 12 bases in between. Germline V CDR1 and CDR2: MGHDK, SYGVNS. The CDR3 covers 13 residues. CDR3 coding DNA: TGTGCCAGCAGTGTCGGGGAGAAGGATGGCTACACCTTC. Amino acid sequence: CASSVGEKDGYTF.

V usage is TRBV10-2 and J usage is TRBJ1-6, with 11 positions matching TRBD1. The length of the CDR3 is 18 residues. Germline-derived CDR1 and CDR2 are WSHSY and SAAADI. With V trimmed by 2 bases and J by 2 bases, 5 bases remained unmatched. The CDR3 DNA reads as TGCGCCAGCAGTGAGATCCGGACAGGGGGCGCCTATAATTCACCCCTCCACTTT. It yields the protein CASSEIRTGGAYNSPLHF.

This clone was detected once. The genes are TRBV3-1 (or the pseudogene TRBV3-2) and TRBJ2-5; D gene unclear. This CDR3 region has 13 residues. V lost 0 bases, J lost 9 bases, and 11 bases lay in between. Germline V gene data show CDR1 as LGHDT and CDR2 as YNNKEL (reference sequence). CDR3 loop: CASSQEATRPQYF. CDR3 in DNA: TGTGCCAGCAGCCAAGAAGCGACTCGACCCCAGTACTTC.

The gene calls are TRBV9 and TRBJ2-2; 7 nucleotides agree with TRBD2. The V segment lost 4 bases and the J segment 5 bases; nucleotides outside the gene matches: 8. Germline CDR1 is SGDLS and CDR2 is YYNGEE. The CDR3 runs 15 residues. The CDR3 spells CASSLSGTTTGELFF. DNA for the CDR3: TGTGCCAGCAGCCTATCCGGGACTACTACCGGGGAGCTGTTTTTT.

The gene calls are TRBV6-1 and TRBJ2-3; D might be TRBD2 (5 bases). CDR1 and CDR2 from the germline V gene are MNHNS and SASEGT. The CDR3 is 14 amino acids. Trimming left V 1 base short and J 6 bases short, with 11 bases between. The chain's CDR3 is CASSEVWTLDTQYF. The DNA for the CDR3 is TGTGCCAGCAGTGAAGTTTGGACTCTTGATACGCAGTATTTT.

This sequence joins TRBV6-1 and TRBJ1-5; D is undetermined. The V gene's germline CDR1 is MNHNS and CDR2 SASEGT. The CDR3 runs to 13 residues. V was trimmed by 3 bases and J by 9 bases, leaving 12 bases between them. The CDR3 loop reads CASSDQQSAPQHF. CDR3 bases: TGTGCCAGCAGTGATCAACAGTCCGCGCCCCAGCATTTT.

The chain joins TRBV23-1 to TRBJ2-7; possibly TRBD2 for D (6 bases). TRBV23-1 is designated an ORF whose function remains uncertain. V shed 4 bases and J shed 8 bases, with 21 bases lying between them. The CDR3 has 15 residues. The CDR3 here is CASSPSGGEVFKQYF. The CDR3 nucleotides are TGCGCCAGCAGTCCGTCGGGCGGGGAGGTTTTTAAGCAGTACTTC.

The chain recombines TRBV15 with TRBJ2-1, with TRBD2 identical over 10 bases. This CDR3 has 17 amino acids. Germline-derived CDR1 and CDR2 are LNHNV and YYDKDF (reference sequence). With V trimmed by 0 bases and J by 2 bases, 4 bases remained unmatched. DNA of the CDR3: TGTGCCACCAGCAGAGATCGGCTAGCGGGGGCCTACAATGAGCAGTTCTTC. It specifies CATSRDRLAGAYNEQFF.